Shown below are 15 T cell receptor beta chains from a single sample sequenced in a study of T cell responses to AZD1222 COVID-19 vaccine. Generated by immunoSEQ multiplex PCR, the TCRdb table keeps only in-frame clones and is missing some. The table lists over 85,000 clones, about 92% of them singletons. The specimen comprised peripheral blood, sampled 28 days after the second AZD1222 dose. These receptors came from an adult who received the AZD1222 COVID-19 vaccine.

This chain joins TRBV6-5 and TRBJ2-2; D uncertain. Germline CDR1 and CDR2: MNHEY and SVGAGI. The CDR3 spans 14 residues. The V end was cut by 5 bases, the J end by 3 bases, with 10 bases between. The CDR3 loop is CASSIDRYTGELFF. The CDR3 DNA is TGTGCCAGCAGTATCGACCGATACACCGGGGAGCTGTTTTTT.

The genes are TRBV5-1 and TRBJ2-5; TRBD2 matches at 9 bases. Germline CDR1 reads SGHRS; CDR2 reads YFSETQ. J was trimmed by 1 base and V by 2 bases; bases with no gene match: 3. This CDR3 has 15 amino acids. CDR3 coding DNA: TGCGCCAGCAGCTTCCAGCGGGGGGCCCAAGAGACCCAGTACTTC. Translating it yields CASSFQRGAQETQYF.

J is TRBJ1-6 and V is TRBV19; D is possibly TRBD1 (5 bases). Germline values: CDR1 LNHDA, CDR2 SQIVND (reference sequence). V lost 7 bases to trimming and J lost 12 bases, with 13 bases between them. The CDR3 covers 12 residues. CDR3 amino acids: CASTPGGGPLHF. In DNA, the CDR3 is TGTGCCAGTACTCCCGGGGGGGGACCCCTCCACTTT.

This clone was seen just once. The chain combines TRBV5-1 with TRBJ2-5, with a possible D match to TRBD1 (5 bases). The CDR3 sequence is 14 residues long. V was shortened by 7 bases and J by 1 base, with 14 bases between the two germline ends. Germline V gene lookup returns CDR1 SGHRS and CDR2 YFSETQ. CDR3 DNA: TGCGCCAGCGGAAGTCAGGGAACCCAAGAGACCCAGTACTTC. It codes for CASGSQGTQETQYF.

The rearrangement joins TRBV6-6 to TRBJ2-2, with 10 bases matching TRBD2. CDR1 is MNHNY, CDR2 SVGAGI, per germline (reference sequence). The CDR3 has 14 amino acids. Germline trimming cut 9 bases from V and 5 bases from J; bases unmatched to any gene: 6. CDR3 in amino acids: CASERGGRTGELFF. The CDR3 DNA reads TGTGCCAGTGAGCGGGGGGGCCGAACCGGGGAGCTGTTTTTT.

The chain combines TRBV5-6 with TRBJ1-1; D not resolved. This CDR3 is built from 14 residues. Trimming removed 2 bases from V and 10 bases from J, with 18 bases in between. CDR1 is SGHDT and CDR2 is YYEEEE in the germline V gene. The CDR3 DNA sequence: TGTGCCAGCAGCTTAATAACCGCCCCTGAAGGAGCTTTCTTT. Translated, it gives CASSLITAPEGAFF.

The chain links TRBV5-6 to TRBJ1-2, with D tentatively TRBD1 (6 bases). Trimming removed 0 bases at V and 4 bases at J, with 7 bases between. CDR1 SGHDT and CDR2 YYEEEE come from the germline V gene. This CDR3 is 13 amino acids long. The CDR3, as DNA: TGTGCCAGCAGCTTGGCGACAGGCTATGGCTACACCTTC. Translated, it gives CASSLATGYGYTF.

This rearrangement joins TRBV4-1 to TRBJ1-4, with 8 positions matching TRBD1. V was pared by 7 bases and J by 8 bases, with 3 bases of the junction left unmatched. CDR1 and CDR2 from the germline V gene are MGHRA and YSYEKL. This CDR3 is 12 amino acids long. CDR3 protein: CASTPGGEKLFF. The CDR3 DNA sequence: TGCGCCAGCACCCCAGGGGGCGAAAAACTGTTTTTT.

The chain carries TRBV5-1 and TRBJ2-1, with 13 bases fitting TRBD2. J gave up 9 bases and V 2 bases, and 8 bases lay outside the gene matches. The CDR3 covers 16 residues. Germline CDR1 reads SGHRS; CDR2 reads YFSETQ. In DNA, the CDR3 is TGCGCCAGCAGCTTCCGGACTAGCGGGGGAGTCGGTGAGCAGTTCTTC. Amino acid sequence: CASSFRTSGGVGEQFF. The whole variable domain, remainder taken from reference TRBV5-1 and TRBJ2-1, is KAGVTQTPRYLIKTRGQQVTLSCSPISGHRSVSWYQQTPGQGLQFLFEYFSETQRNKGNFPGRFSGRQFSNSRSEMNVSTLELGDSALYLCASSFRTSGGVGEQFFGPGTRLTVL.

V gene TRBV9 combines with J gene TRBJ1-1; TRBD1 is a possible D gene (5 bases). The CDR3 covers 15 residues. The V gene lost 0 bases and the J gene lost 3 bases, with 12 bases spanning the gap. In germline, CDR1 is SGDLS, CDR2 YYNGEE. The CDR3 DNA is TGTGCCAGCAGCGTAGGGGGACCCGGGGACACTGAAGCTTTCTTT. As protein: CASSVGGPGDTEAFF.

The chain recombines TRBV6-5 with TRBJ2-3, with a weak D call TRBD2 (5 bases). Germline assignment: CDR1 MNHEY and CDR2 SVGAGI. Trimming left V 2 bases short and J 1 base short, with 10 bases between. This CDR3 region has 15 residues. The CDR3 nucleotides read TGTGCCAGCAGTTACGAGGCGCGGGGCACAGATACGCAGTATTTT. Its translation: CASSYEARGTDTQYF.

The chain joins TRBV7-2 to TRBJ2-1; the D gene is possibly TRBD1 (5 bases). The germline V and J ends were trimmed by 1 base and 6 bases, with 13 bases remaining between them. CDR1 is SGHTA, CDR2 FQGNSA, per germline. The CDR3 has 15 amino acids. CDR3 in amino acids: CASSLEGYGLNEQFF. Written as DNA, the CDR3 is TGTGCCAGCAGCTTAGAGGGGTACGGGCTCAATGAGCAGTTCTTC. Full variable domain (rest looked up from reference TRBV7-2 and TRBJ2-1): GAGVSQSPSNKVTEKGKDVELRCDPISGHTALYWYRQSLGQGLEFLIYFQGNSAPDKSGLPSDRFSAERTGGSVSTLTIQRTQQEDSAVYLCASSLEGYGLNEQFFGPGTRLTVL.

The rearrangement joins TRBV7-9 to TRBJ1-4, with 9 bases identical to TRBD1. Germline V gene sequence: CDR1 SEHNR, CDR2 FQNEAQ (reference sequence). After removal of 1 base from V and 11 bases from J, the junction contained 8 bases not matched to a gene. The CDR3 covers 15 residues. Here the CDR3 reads CASSLEGQGLKKLFF. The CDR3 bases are TGTGCCAGCAGCTTAGAGGGACAGGGTTTAAAGAAACTGTTTTTT. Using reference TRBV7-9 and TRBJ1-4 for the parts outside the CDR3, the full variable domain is DTGVSQNPRHKITKRGQNVTFRCDPISEHNRLYWYRQTLGQGPEFLTYFQNEAQLEKSRLLSDRFSAERPKGSFSTLEIQRTEQGDSAMYLCASSLEGQGLKKLFFGSGTQLSVL.

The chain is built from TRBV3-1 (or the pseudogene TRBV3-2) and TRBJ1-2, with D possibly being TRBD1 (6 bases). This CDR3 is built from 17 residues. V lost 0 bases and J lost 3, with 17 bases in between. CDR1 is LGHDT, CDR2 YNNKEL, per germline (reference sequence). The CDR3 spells CASSQDFRQGFYYGYTF. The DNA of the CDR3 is TGTGCCAGCAGCCAAGATTTCCGGCAGGGGTTTTACTATGGCTACACCTTC.

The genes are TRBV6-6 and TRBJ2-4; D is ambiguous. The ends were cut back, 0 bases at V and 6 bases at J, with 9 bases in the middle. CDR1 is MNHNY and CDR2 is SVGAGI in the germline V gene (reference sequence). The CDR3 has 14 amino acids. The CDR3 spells CASSYSGPPNIQYF. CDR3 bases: TGTGCCAGCAGTTACTCCGGCCCGCCAAACATTCAGTACTTC.